These 24 T cell receptor beta chains originate from one sample sequenced in a study of cytomegalovirus exposure and HLA in healthy donors (dated by TCRdb to about 2017). Receptor libraries were prepared by the immunoSEQ multiplex PCR assay. The multiplex PCR relied on a mix of 60 forward primers for TCR Vbeta segments and 13 reverse primers for TCR Jbeta segments. TCRdb took this table from immuneACCESS and kept in-frame rearrangements with V and J called. Such tables lack part of the clones; where checked against another copy, unresolved V genes explain under half of the gap, and the rest is unexplained. For this sample the table gives 95,000 to 110,000 clones, of which 60% to 85% were detected only once. The top ten clonotypes cover about 5.4% of the sample. Sequencing was performed on PBMCs. These receptor sequences come from a young woman in good health and CMV-seropositive.

Worth noting for this clone: Other DNA sequences of this sample code for an identical CDR3. The rearrangement uses TRBV30 and TRBJ1-1; D may be TRBD1 (5 bases). CDR3 length: 12 residues. V was pared by 4 bases and J by 0 bases, with 6 bases between. Germline assignment: CDR1 GTSNPN and CDR2 SVGIG (reference sequence). DNA for the CDR3: TGTGCCTGGACAGGGATGAACACTGAAGCTTTCTTT. Translating gives CAWTGMNTEAFF.

This clone was found once. The chain combines TRBV4-1 with TRBJ2-7, with D tentatively TRBD2 (5 bases). There are 15 residues in the CDR3. Germline V lookup: CDR1 MGHRA, CDR2 YSYEKL. The germline V and J ends were trimmed by 2 bases and 0 bases, with 11 bases remaining between them. The CDR3 region is CASSQLAGLSYEQYF. CDR3 coding DNA: TGCGCCAGCAGCCAACTGGCGGGCCTCTCCTACGAGCAGTACTTC.

As for this clone: The final CDR3 position lacks the conserved phenylalanine or tryptophan, pointing to a likely read error. The chain uses TRBV5-6 and TRBJ1-5; the D is unclear. Trimming shortened V by 4 bases and J by 0 bases, and 8 bases separated the two germline ends. Germline CDR1 is SGHDT and CDR2 is YYEEEE. CDR3 size: 14 residues. The CDR3 coding sequence is TGTGCCAGCAGCCGGGCGACTAGCAATCAGCCCCAGCATGTT. Its protein product is CASSRATSNQPQHV.

The chain carries TRBV2 and TRBJ2-7, with 7 positions matching TRBD2. Germline CDR1 SNHLY, CDR2 FYNNEI. There are 15 residues in the CDR3. J lost 2 bases, V lost 4 bases, and 8 bases had no gene match. The CDR3 region is CASSGGTTSTYEQYF. CDR3 sequence (DNA): TGTGCCAGCAGTGGGGGGACTACCTCAACCTACGAGCAGTACTTC.

This clone was detected only a few times. The chain is built from TRBV7-9 and TRBJ2-7; 10 bases are shared with TRBD2. V gave up 5 bases and J gave up 4 bases; unmatched junction bases: 17. The CDR3 consists of 18 residues. Germline CDR1 SEHNR, CDR2 FQNEAQ (reference sequence). CDR3 protein: CASSTSEASGSRGYEQYF. Here the CDR3 DNA reads TGTGCCAGCAGCACCTCTGAGGCTAGCGGGAGTCGAGGGTACGAGCAGTACTTC.

Here the CDR3 DNA reads TGTGCCTGGAGTCATATGGGACAGAATGTCCCTTTGCATGGCGGGGAGCTGTTTTTT. Translated: CAWSHMGQNVPLHGGELFF. This chain links TRBV30 with TRBJ2-2; 7 bases fit TRBD1. This CDR3 spans 19 amino acids. CDR1 is GTSNPN, CDR2 SVGIG, per germline (reference sequence). V shed 2 bases and J 7 bases; nucleotides not matched to a gene: 22.

The chain carries TRBV2 and TRBJ2-1; D uncertain. This CDR3 spans 14 amino acids. Trimming removed 4 bases at V and 0 bases at J, with 7 bases between. Germline lookup yields CDR1 SNHLY and CDR2 FYNNEI. CDR3 residues: CASSAGSSYNEQFF. In nucleotides, the CDR3 is TGTGCCAGCAGTGCGGGTAGCTCCTACAATGAGCAGTTCTTC.

This chain connects TRBV5-1 to TRBJ2-3; D not resolved. Germline-derived CDR1 and CDR2 are SGHRS and YFSETQ. This CDR3 region has 12 residues. Between the trimmed V and J ends, which lost 2 bases and 6 bases, there was a span of 7 bases. CDR3 in DNA: TGCGCCAGCAGCTTCCAAGCTGATACGCAGTATTTT. It encodes CASSFQADTQYF.

This chain joins TRBV10-3 and TRBJ2-7; weak D call: TRBD2 (5 bases). The ends were cut back, 2 bases at V and 5 bases at J, with 13 bases in the middle. CDR1 is ENHRY, CDR2 SYGVKD, per germline. The CDR3 length is 14 residues. CDR3 in amino acids: CAISEQLGRDEQYF. CDR3 nucleotides: TGTGCCATCAGTGAGCAACTAGGTAGGGACGAGCAGTACTTC.

This chain connects TRBV6-1 to TRBJ2-7; 7 nucleotides match TRBD2. CDR3 length equals 13 residues. V shed 6 bases and J 7 bases; nucleotides not matched to a gene: 9. CDR1 and CDR2 (germline): MNHNS, SASEGT. The chain's CDR3 is CASSKLATAEQYF. The CDR3 DNA reads TGTGCCAGCAGCAAACTAGCGACTGCAGAGCAGTACTTC.

This clone was picked up one time. This sequence joins TRBV2 and TRBJ1-2; 11 bases are shared with TRBD1. Germline trimming cut 3 bases from V and 7 bases from J; bases unmatched to any gene: 4. CDR1 is SNHLY, CDR2 FYNNEI, per germline. The CDR3 length is 14 residues. CDR3 bases: TGTGCCAGCAGTGATGGGACAGGGGGAGTTGGCTACACCTTC. This gives the protein CASSDGTGGVGYTF.

The chain employs TRBV20-1 and TRBJ2-2; a weak D match, TRBD2 (6 bases). Germline assignment: CDR1 DFQATT and CDR2 SNEGSKA (reference sequence). Between the trimmed V and J ends, which lost 5 bases and 6 bases, there was a span of 7 bases. The CDR3 sequence is 11 residues long. The CDR3 DNA follows: TGCAGTGCTCGACTAGCCGGGGAGCTGTTTTTT. Encoded protein: CSARLAGELFF.

The gene calls are TRBV5-1 and TRBJ2-3; D is perhaps TRBD1 (6 bases). CDR1 and CDR2 from the germline V gene are SGHRS and YFSETQ. The CDR3 sequence is 16 residues long. V lost 1 base and J 1 base, leaving 13 bases between the germline ends. The CDR3 protein is CASSLRGTPGTDTQYF. The CDR3 DNA reads as TGCGCCAGCAGCTTGAGGGGGACACCTGGCACAGATACGCAGTATTTT.

The V gene is TRBV7-9, the J gene TRBJ2-1; D unclear. CDR1 and CDR2 from the germline V gene are SEHNR and FQNEAQ (reference sequence). V was pared by 1 base and J by 6 bases, with 7 bases between. The CDR3 spans 13 residues. The CDR3 nucleotides are TGTGCCAGCAGCTTAGTACTCGCCAATGAGCAGTTCTTC. Protein sequence: CASSLVLANEQFF.

J is TRBJ1-2 and V is TRBV30; D is undetermined. The V end was cut by 4 bases, the J end by 6 bases, with 18 bases between. Germline V lookup: CDR1 GTSNPN, CDR2 SVGIG (reference sequence). The CDR3 totals 14 residues. The CDR3 coding sequence is TGTGCCTGGATTTCACCTACGAGAGGTGATGGCTACACCTTC. Amino acid sequence: CAWISPTRGDGYTF.

This clone was seen a single time. The V and J genes are TRBV7-3 and TRBJ2-3; D might be TRBD2 (5 bases). The germline V gene encodes CDR1 SGHTA and CDR2 FQGTGA. V was shortened by 1 base and J by 2 bases, with 13 bases between the two germline ends. CDR3 length equals 16 residues. The CDR3 spells CASSLSERSPTDTQYF. CDR3 DNA: TGTGCCAGCAGCTTAAGTGAGCGGAGCCCCACAGATACGCAGTATTTT.

A few counts support this clone. The rearrangement uses TRBV2 and TRBJ1-1; unclear D gene. Germline CDR1 SNHLY, CDR2 FYNNEI. This CDR3 spans 16 amino acids. V lost 5 bases and J lost 0, with 16 bases in between. The CDR3 loop reads CASSPSEAEVNTEAFF. CDR3 DNA: TGTGCCAGCAGTCCCTCTGAGGCGGAGGTGAACACTGAAGCTTTCTTT.

J is TRBJ2-7 and V is TRBV30; 8 nucleotides align to TRBD1. CDR3 length: 12 residues. CDR1 is GTSNPN and CDR2 is SVGIG in the germline V gene (reference sequence). The ends lost 4 bases at V and 4 bases at J; junction bases unmatched: 3. Written as DNA, the CDR3 is TGTGCCTGGACGAGGACAGGGTACGAGCAGTACTTC. It codes for CAWTRTGYEQYF.

V and J are TRBV7-9 and TRBJ2-7; 8 bases line up with TRBD2. CDR1 SEHNR and CDR2 FQNEAQ come from the germline V gene (reference sequence). The length of the CDR3 is 15 residues. The ends lost 0 bases at V and 4 bases at J; junction bases unmatched: 5. The CDR3 loop reads CASSLAGGGLYEQYF. The CDR3 DNA is TGTGCCAGCAGCTTAGCCGGGGGGGGGTTGTACGAGCAGTACTTC.

The chain employs TRBV10-3 and TRBJ1-2; TRBD1 is a possible D gene (6 bases). CDR1 is ENHRY, CDR2 SYGVKD, per germline. The length of the CDR3 is 15 residues. Trimming left V 0 bases short and J 6 bases short, with 14 bases between. The DNA for the CDR3 is TGTGCCATCAGTGAGTCACGACTGCAGGGGCATGGCTACACCTTC. It codes for CAISESRLQGHGYTF.

In its sample, this clone was seen once. The chain recombines TRBV5-6 with TRBJ2-1; the D gene is possibly TRBD2 (7 bases). The CDR3 length is 13 residues. V was cut by 0 bases and J by 13 bases, with 14 bases left in between. CDR1 SGHDT and CDR2 YYEEEE come from the germline V gene. The CDR3 loop reads CASSLGGGTTQFF. DNA for the CDR3: TGTGCCAGCAGCTTGGGAGGGGGGACTACCCAGTTCTTC.

The V and J genes are TRBV19 and TRBJ2-5, with 9 bases matching TRBD1. Germline V gene lookup returns CDR1 LNHDA and CDR2 SQIVND (reference sequence). J lost 5 bases, V lost 6 bases, and 7 bases had no gene match. CDR3 length: 14 residues. In DNA form, the CDR3 reads TGTGCCAGTAGAATGACAGGGGGGCAGGAGACCCAGTACTTC. Translated, it gives CASRMTGGQETQYF.

The rearrangement uses TRBV5-1 and TRBJ2-7; 8 nucleotides line up with TRBD1. The CDR3 consists of 14 residues. Trimming at V came to 4 bases and at J to 7 bases, leaving 10 bases not matched to a gene. Germline V gene data show CDR1 as SGHRS and CDR2 as YFSETQ. The DNA of the CDR3 is TGCGCCAGCAGCCGAGGGCCACAGGGGGAAGAGCAGTACTTC. Translated: CASSRGPQGEEQYF.

This chain uses TRBV2 with TRBJ2-7, with 7 bases fitting TRBD1. CDR3 size: 12 residues. CDR1 and CDR2 (germline): SNHLY, FYNNEI. Trimming removed 2 bases from V and 11 bases from J; junction bases left unmatched: 6. The CDR3 DNA is TGTGCCAGCAGTGAAAAGGGGACAGCCGAGTACTTC. It codes for CASSEKGTAEYF. The whole variable domain, remainder taken from reference TRBV2 and TRBJ2-7, is EPEVTQTPSHQVTQMGQEVILRCVPISNHLYFYWYRQILGQKVEFLVSFYNNEISEKSEIFDDQFSVERPDGSNFTLKIRSTKLEDSAMYFCASSEKGTAEYFGPGTRLTVT.